The 9 T cell receptor beta chains below were found in one sample sequenced in a study of blood T cell repertoires in COVID-19. Here immunoSEQ multiplex PCR was the method, and the copy in TCRdb shows in-frame clones only, minus some. This sample has roughly 350,000 clones, with about 85% found just once. Sequencing used peripheral blood. The origin of the receptors is a woman aged 18-29 years with acute or convalescent COVID-19.

This clone was seen only once. The rearrangement uses TRBV9 and TRBJ2-3; the match to TRBD2 covers 7 bases. Germline-derived CDR1 and CDR2 are SGDLS and YYNGEE. The length of the CDR3 is 16 residues. The V segment lost 4 bases and the J segment 4 bases; nucleotides outside the gene matches: 12. As DNA, the CDR3 is TGTGCCAGCAGCTCTCGGACACCGGGAGGTGCAGATACGCAGTATTTT. It is translated as CASSSRTPGGADTQYF.

For the CDR3, the DNA is TGCAGCGTTGAAGATCTGAGAGCCAACTACTATGGCTACACCTTC. Protein product: CSVEDLRANYYGYTF. The chain recombines TRBV29-1 with TRBJ1-2; D gene ambiguous. The CDR3 has 15 residues. The germline V and J ends were trimmed by 0 bases and 3 bases, with 14 bases remaining between them. Germline CDR1 SQVTM, CDR2 ANQGSEA.

This rearrangement joins TRBV3-1 (or the pseudogene TRBV3-2) to TRBJ1-2; D is uncertain. The CDR3 has 14 residues. Germline V gene sequence: CDR1 LGHDT, CDR2 YNNKEL (reference sequence). V lost 3 bases and J 8 bases, leaving 16 bases between the germline ends. Written as DNA, the CDR3 is TGTGCCAGCAGCCAGGGCGGGCAAATGGGGGGCTACACCTTC. Translated, it gives CASSQGGQMGGYTF.

The V and J genes are TRBV7-2 and TRBJ2-7; 9 nucleotides align to TRBD1. V lost 2 bases and J lost 5; bases outside the gene matches: 1. The CDR3 contains 13 residues. Germline CDR1 is SGHTA and CDR2 is FQGNSA. In DNA form, the CDR3 reads TGTGCCAGCAGCTTAACAGGGGGCGACGAGCAGTACTTC. It specifies CASSLTGGDEQYF.

V and J are TRBV9 and TRBJ2-5; 8 nucleotides line up with TRBD1. Trimming took 4 bases from V and 1 from J; bases not matched to a gene: 6. This CDR3 has 15 residues. Germline CDR1 and CDR2: SGDLS and YYNGEE. The CDR3 reads CASSPQGASQETQYF. CDR3 nucleotides: TGTGCCAGCAGCCCGCAGGGGGCGAGCCAAGAGACCCAGTACTTC. Together with reference TRBV9 and TRBJ2-5, the CDR3 gives the full variable domain: DSGVTQTPKHLITATGQRVTLRCSPRSGDLSVYWYQQSLDQGLQFLIQYYNGEERAKGNILERFSAQQFPDLHSELNLSSLELGDSALYFCASSPQGASQETQYFGPGTRLLVL.

This clone came up once. The chain links TRBV19 to TRBJ1-3; D is ambiguous. The CDR3 sequence is 15 residues long. Germline lookup yields CDR1 LNHDA and CDR2 SQIVND (reference sequence). Trimming removed 8 bases at V and 3 bases at J, with 17 bases between. CDR3 loop: CASRVLQAGGNTIYF. CDR3 bases: TGTGCCAGTCGGGTCCTCCAGGCGGGTGGAAACACCATATATTTT.

The V gene is TRBV9, the J gene TRBJ1-6; tentative D call: TRBD1 (6 bases). The V and J ends lost 3 bases and 6 bases respectively, with 16 bases between them. CDR1 and CDR2 from the germline V gene are SGDLS and YYNGEE. The CDR3 has 16 amino acids. CDR3 DNA sequence: TGTGCCAGCAGCGGTCAGGGACACCTCCCTAATTCACCCCTCCACTTT. Translating gives CASSGQGHLPNSPLHF.

The chain couples TRBV11-2 to TRBJ2-7; 7 nucleotides align to TRBD2. V lost 5 bases to trimming and J lost 2 bases; unmatched junction nucleotides: 6. CDR3 length equals 14 residues. In germline, CDR1 is SGHAT, CDR2 FQNNGV. The CDR3 here is CASSAGTMAYEQYF. Here the CDR3 DNA reads TGTGCCAGCAGCGCCGGGACTATGGCCTACGAGCAGTACTTC.

This chain links TRBV18 with TRBJ2-7; possibly TRBD1 for D (5 bases). V lost 0 bases and J lost 3, with 9 bases in between. CDR1 is KGHSH and CDR2 is LQKENI in the germline V gene. The CDR3 sequence is 14 residues long. Written as DNA, the CDR3 is TGTGCCAGCTCACCACCGCCAGGGAACTACGAGCAGTACTTC. Protein sequence: CASSPPPGNYEQYF.